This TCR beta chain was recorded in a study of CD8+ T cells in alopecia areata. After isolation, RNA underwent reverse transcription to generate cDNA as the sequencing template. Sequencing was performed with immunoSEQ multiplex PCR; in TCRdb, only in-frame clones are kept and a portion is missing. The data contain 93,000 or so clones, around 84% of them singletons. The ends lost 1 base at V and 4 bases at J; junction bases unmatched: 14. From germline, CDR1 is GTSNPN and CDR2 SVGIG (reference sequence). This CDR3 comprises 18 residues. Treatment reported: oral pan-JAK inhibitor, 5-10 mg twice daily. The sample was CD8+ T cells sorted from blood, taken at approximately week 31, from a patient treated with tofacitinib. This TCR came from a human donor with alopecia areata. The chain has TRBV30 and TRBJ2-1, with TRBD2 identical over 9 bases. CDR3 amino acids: CAWSGIAGVIGGYNEQFF. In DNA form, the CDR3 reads TGTGCCTGGAGTGGGATAGCGGGGGTCATAGGAGGTTACAATGAGCAGTTCTTC. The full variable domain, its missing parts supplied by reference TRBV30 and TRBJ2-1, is SQTIHQWPATLVQPVGSPLSLECTVEGTSNPNLYWYRQAAGRGLQLLFYSVGIGQISSEVPQNLSASRPQDRQFILSSKKLLLSDSGFYLCAWSGIAGVIGGYNEQFFGPGTRLTVL.